Following are 27 T cell receptor beta chains from one sample sequenced in a study of blood T cell repertoires in COVID-19. Profiling relied on immunoSEQ multiplex PCR, and the TCRdb table lists in-frame clones only, not all of them. The sample holds around 400,000 clones, nearly 90% seen once. The sequenced material came from PBMCs or T cells enriched from blood (not recorded which). These receptors all come from a woman aged 30 to 39 who had recovered from COVID-19.

The gene calls are TRBV6-6 and TRBJ1-1; D is ambiguous. This CDR3 has 16 amino acids. The V gene's germline CDR1 is MNHNY and CDR2 SVGAGI (reference sequence). V lost 0 bases and J 0 bases, leaving 11 bases between the germline ends. CDR3 sequence: CASSYSIARMNTEAFF. The CDR3 DNA reads as TGTGCCAGCAGTTACTCGATCGCCAGAATGAACACTGAAGCTTTCTTT.

The CDR3 bases are TGTGCCAGCAGTCCAGATAAGGGGGCCAGGGACGGAAACATTCAGTACTTC. Protein: CASSPDKGARDGNIQYF. V and J are TRBV28 and TRBJ2-4; 7 bases are shared with TRBD1. The CDR3 spans 17 residues. Trimming cost V 5 bases and J 6 bases; bases outside gene matches: 16. The germline V gene encodes CDR1 MDHEN and CDR2 SYDVKM.

The rearrangement uses TRBV30 and TRBJ1-4, with unresolved D. CDR1 is GTSNPN and CDR2 is SVGIG in the germline V gene (reference sequence). The germline V and J ends were trimmed by 2 bases and 8 bases, with 15 bases remaining between them. The CDR3 consists of 14 residues. CDR3 DNA: TGTGCCTGGAGTTTCTTGGGGTCGGGAGAAAAACTGTTTTTT. It translates to CAWSFLGSGEKLFF. Full variable domain (outside the CDR3, taken from reference TRBV30 and TRBJ1-4): SQTIHQWPATLVQPVGSPLSLECTVEGTSNPNLYWYRQAAGRGLQLLFYSVGIGQISSEVPQNLSASRPQDRQFILSSKKLLLSDSGFYLCAWSFLGSGEKLFFGSGTQLSVL.

The CDR3 is CASIDRGNTEAFF. In nucleotides, the CDR3 is TGTGCCAGCATCGACAGGGGCAACACTGAAGCTTTCTTT. V is TRBV6-6 and J is TRBJ1-1, with 8 positions matching TRBD1. Looked up from germline, CDR1 is MNHNY and CDR2 is SVGAGI (reference sequence). This CDR3 spans 13 amino acids. V shed 7 bases and J 2 bases; nucleotides not matched to a gene: 3.

The chain couples TRBV11-2 to TRBJ2-7; 8 bases agree with TRBD1. Germline V gene sequence: CDR1 SGHAT, CDR2 FQNNGV. Trimming cost V 1 base and J 5 bases; bases outside gene matches: 1. The CDR3 loop spans 13 amino acids. This chain's CDR3 is CASSLAGGDEQYF. CDR3 sequence (DNA): TGTGCCAGCAGCTTAGCAGGGGGCGACGAGCAGTACTTC.

The V call is TRBV4-2, the J call TRBJ1-4, with unresolved D. The V end was cut by 2 bases, the J end by 2 bases, with 6 bases between. This CDR3 region has 14 residues. Germline-derived CDR1 and CDR2 are LGHNA and YNFKEQ. CDR3 bases: TGTGCCAGCAGCCAACGGGTGACTAATGAAAAACTGTTTTTT. Protein: CASSQRVTNEKLFF.

The chain couples TRBV19 to TRBJ1-2; no definite D call. Germline values: CDR1 LNHDA, CDR2 SQIVND (reference sequence). Deletions cut 3 bases from V and 9 bases from J, with 17 bases between. This CDR3 comprises 14 residues. Here the CDR3 DNA reads TGTGCCAGTAGTATGGTCAGCGATAGTATGAGCTACACCTTC. Translated: CASSMVSDSMSYTF. Supplemented by reference TRBV19 and TRBJ1-2, the full variable domain reads DGGITQSPKYLFRKEGQNVTLSCEQNLNHDAMYWYRQDPGQGLRLIYYSQIVNDFQKGDIAEGYSVSREKKESFPLTVTSAQKNPTAFYLCASSMVSDSMSYTFGSGTRLTVV.

V usage is TRBV7-9 and J usage is TRBJ2-2, with D possibly being TRBD1 (5 bases). Trimming pared 1 base from V and 0 bases from J, leaving 6 bases between. The CDR3 runs 15 residues. Per the germline V gene, CDR1 is SEHNR and CDR2 is FQNEAQ (reference sequence). The CDR3 DNA is TGTGCCAGCAGCTTAGGACAGTCGAACACCGGGGAGCTGTTTTTT. Protein: CASSLGQSNTGELFF.

The chain carries TRBV24-1 and TRBJ2-1, with D perhaps matching TRBD1 (6 bases). Germline V lookup: CDR1 KGHDR, CDR2 SFDVKD. Trimming took off 4 bases at V and 5 bases at J, with 11 bases between the two ends. This CDR3 contains 14 residues. DNA for the CDR3: TGTGCCACCAGTGACCCAGGGGAACACAATGAGCAGTTCTTC. Its protein is CATSDPGEHNEQFF.

CDR3 loop: CASKGGTGGLGELFF. Here the CDR3 DNA reads TGTGCCAGTAAAGGAGGGACAGGGGGTTTAGGGGAGCTGTTTTTT. The chain links TRBV19 to TRBJ2-2, with 11 bases lining up with TRBD1. Trimming took 7 bases from V and 8 from J; bases not matched to a gene: 9. The CDR3 runs 15 residues. The germline CDR1 and CDR2 sequences are LNHDA and SQIVND (reference sequence).

V gene TRBV30 combines with J gene TRBJ2-7; maybe TRBD2 (5 bases). Trimming removed 5 bases from V and 3 bases from J, with 14 bases in between. Germline V gives CDR1 GTSNPN, CDR2 SVGIG (reference sequence). The CDR3 extends over 13 amino acids. The CDR3 spells CAWARDYYYEQYF. DNA for the CDR3: TGTGCCTGGGCGAGGGATTATTACTACGAGCAGTACTTC. Full variable domain (rest looked up from reference TRBV30 and TRBJ2-7): SQTIHQWPATLVQPVGSPLSLECTVEGTSNPNLYWYRQAAGRGLQLLFYSVGIGQISSEVPQNLSASRPQDRQFILSSKKLLLSDSGFYLCAWARDYYYEQYFGPGTRLTVT.

The rearrangement joins TRBV7-9 to TRBJ2-1; a weak D match, TRBD2 (6 bases). The CDR3 totals 12 residues. CDR1 is SEHNR and CDR2 is FQNEAQ in the germline V gene (reference sequence). V was cut by 5 bases and J by 15 bases, with 17 bases left in between. The CDR3 spells CASSPSGGRGFF. As DNA, the CDR3 is TGTGCCAGCAGCCCCAGCGGAGGGCGTGGGTTCTTC.

V is TRBV30 and J is TRBJ1-2; 7 bases align to TRBD1. V gave up 0 bases and J gave up 7 bases; unmatched junction bases: 11. The germline V gene has CDR1 GTSNPN and CDR2 SVGIG (reference sequence). The CDR3 is made up of 15 amino acids. The CDR3 region is CAWSVLGGGVSGYTF. Written as DNA, the CDR3 is TGTGCCTGGAGTGTACTTGGAGGGGGCGTCTCTGGCTACACCTTC.

Regarding this clone: This specimen includes other DNA sequences encoding the same CDR3. The chain joins TRBV5-1 to TRBJ1-1, with a tentative D call TRBD1 (6 bases). Germline V CDR1 and CDR2: SGHRS, YFSETQ. This CDR3 comprises 14 residues. V lost 0 bases to trimming and J lost 4 bases, with 10 bases between them. This CDR3 reads CASSLVGARTEAFF. The CDR3 nucleotides read TGCGCCAGCAGCTTGGTGGGGGCTCGCACTGAAGCTTTCTTT.

The chain couples TRBV5-4 to TRBJ1-4, with D maybe TRBD1 (6 bases). Between the trimmed V and J ends, which lost 4 bases and 8 bases, there was a span of 15 bases. Germline V gene lookup returns CDR1 SGHNT and CDR2 YYREEE (reference sequence). This CDR3 has 14 residues. CDR3 coding DNA: TGTGCCAGCAGCCGGGGGGCTTCTCAGGAAAAACTGTTTTTT. Residues: CASSRGASQEKLFF.

This rearrangement joins TRBV24-1 to TRBJ2-1; possible D gene TRBD1, 6 bases. The germline gives CDR1 KGHDR, CDR2 SFDVKD. The CDR3 runs to 13 residues. Deletions cut 10 bases from V and 8 bases from J, with 17 bases between. The CDR3: CATGSGVNYEQFF. The CDR3 bases are TGTGCCACGGGGTCAGGGGTAAACTATGAGCAGTTCTTC.

The V call is TRBV7-8, the J call TRBJ2-5, with TRBD2 as a possible D gene (6 bases). V was cut by 0 bases and J by 5 bases, with 13 bases left in between. The V gene's germline CDR1 is SGHVS and CDR2 FQNEAQ. The CDR3 consists of 15 residues. CDR3 DNA sequence: TGTGCCAGCAGCTTAGCCACGGGGGTCTGGGAGACCCAGTACTTC. Amino acid sequence: CASSLATGVWETQYF.

The rearrangement uses TRBV24-1 and TRBJ2-2, with D possibly being TRBD2 (6 bases). Trimming removed 4 bases at V and 3 bases at J, with 17 bases between. The CDR3 is made up of 17 amino acids. Germline lookup yields CDR1 KGHDR and CDR2 SFDVKD. This chain's CDR3 is CATSEGFPRRDTGELFF. In DNA form, the CDR3 reads TGTGCCACCAGTGAGGGGTTCCCGAGGAGGGACACCGGGGAGCTGTTTTTT.

The rearrangement uses TRBV2 and TRBJ2-5; D is unclear. V dropped 3 bases and J dropped 1 base, with 9 bases sitting between them. Germline assignment: CDR1 SNHLY and CDR2 FYNNEI. CDR3 length: 14 amino acids. The CDR3 bases are TGTGCCAGCAGTGACGCTAACCGCCAAGAGACCCAGTACTTC. Its translation is CASSDANRQETQYF. Based on the CDR3 plus reference TRBV2 and TRBJ2-5, the full variable domain is EPEVTQTPSHQVTQMGQEVILRCVPISNHLYFYWYRQILGQKVEFLVSFYNNEISEKSEIFDDQFSVERPDGSNFTLKIRSTKLEDSAMYFCASSDANRQETQYFGPGTRLLVL.

This clone was counted once. The rearrangement links TRBV4-2 to TRBJ1-1; D uncertain. Trimming shortened V by 0 bases and J by 7 bases, and 12 bases separated the two germline ends. CDR3 length equals 14 residues. Germline loops: CDR1 LGHNA, CDR2 YNFKEQ. The CDR3 DNA is TGTGCCAGCAGCCAAGACCGCGGGGAGAGTGAAGCTTTCTTT. Residues: CASSQDRGESEAFF.

The V and J genes are TRBV5-8 and TRBJ1-5; TRBD1 is a possible D gene (5 bases). The CDR3 is 14 amino acids. The V end lost 8 bases, the J end lost 11 bases, and 23 bases lay between the germline ends. CDR1 SGHTS and CDR2 YDEGEE come from the germline V gene. CDR3 DNA: TGTGCCAGTTGGGGGGAGGGGCCGAGGGTGTCCCAGCATTTT. Translation gives CASWGEGPRVSQHF.

The chain uses TRBV6-5 and TRBJ1-6; D gene uncertain. CDR1 MNHEY and CDR2 SVGAGI come from the germline V gene. The CDR3 runs to 15 residues. Deletions cut 4 bases from V and 10 bases from J, with 17 bases between. The DNA of the CDR3 is TGTGCCAGCAGTTCTCCGGGCGGGTCCGGGTCACCCCTCCACTTT. Protein product: CASSSPGGSGSPLHF.

In DNA form, the CDR3 reads TGCGCCAGCAGCCCCGGACAGTTCTACGAGCAGTACTTC. This translates into CASSPGQFYEQYF. This chain connects TRBV5-1 to TRBJ2-7; weak D call: TRBD1 (6 bases). The CDR3 covers 13 residues. Trimming took off 4 bases at V and 3 bases at J, with 11 bases between the two ends. Germline V gives CDR1 SGHRS, CDR2 YFSETQ.

The chain combines TRBV28 with TRBJ1-1, with D unresolved. The germline V and J ends were trimmed by 0 bases and 7 bases, with 12 bases remaining between them. The germline V gene encodes CDR1 MDHEN and CDR2 SYDVKM. The CDR3 is 14 amino acids. The CDR3 region has the DNA TGTGCCAGCAGTTTATGGGGAGAGGGAAATGAAGCTTTCTTT. Translated: CASSLWGEGNEAFF.

The V and J genes are TRBV6-5 and TRBJ2-5; 9 bases are shared with TRBD1. Germline-derived CDR1 and CDR2 are MNHEY and SVGAGI. This CDR3 region has 15 residues. After removal of 5 bases from V and 4 bases from J, the junction contained 8 bases not matched to a gene. CDR3 sequence (DNA): TGTGCCAGCAGTCCCTGGGACAGGGCGGGAGAGACCCAGTACTTC. Translation gives CASSPWDRAGETQYF.

Written as DNA, the CDR3 is TGTGCCAGCAGTGAGTGGCAGGGGGCGAGCACTGAAGCTTTCTTT. Amino acids: CASSEWQGASTEAFF. The chain links TRBV2 to TRBJ1-1; 8 nucleotides align to TRBD1. The V and J ends lost 3 bases and 4 bases, in that order; junction bases with no gene match: 7. The CDR3 length is 15 residues. The germline gives CDR1 SNHLY, CDR2 FYNNEI.

Here the CDR3 reads CATSDPPGGGNNEQFF. CDR3 DNA sequence: TGTGCCACCAGTGACCCTCCCGGGGGGGGAAACAATGAGCAGTTCTTC. J is TRBJ2-1 and V is TRBV24-1; 8 bases map to TRBD2. V lost 4 bases and J lost 5; bases outside the gene matches: 9. This CDR3 comprises 16 residues. The germline gives CDR1 KGHDR, CDR2 SFDVKD.